The 5 T cell receptor beta chains given below trace back to one sample, sequenced in a study of CD8+ T cells in alopecia areata. Extracted RNA was reverse transcribed into cDNA, the sequencing template. This table comes from immunoSEQ multiplex PCR, and its TCRdb copy is limited to in-frame clones, with some not included. This table has 120,000 or so clones, roughly 50% appearing once. Source material: NKG2D-low CD8+ T cells sorted from blood. All receptors come from a human donor with alopecia areata.

This rearrangement joins TRBV29-1 to TRBJ2-7; D call uncertain. V was trimmed by 4 bases and J by 2 bases, leaving 6 bases between them. This CDR3 is built from 11 residues. Germline CDR1 SQVTM, CDR2 ANQGSEA. As DNA, the CDR3 is TGCAGCGTTGGGGGAACCTACGAGCAGTACTTC. It yields the protein CSVGGTYEQYF.

V is TRBV7-9 and J is TRBJ2-3; unclear D gene. V lost 4 bases, J lost 4 bases, and 12 bases lay in between. The CDR3 sequence is 14 residues long. CDR1 SEHNR and CDR2 FQNEAQ come from the germline V gene (reference sequence). DNA of the CDR3: TGTGCCAGCAGCTCAAGGCGGAACCCAGATACGCAGTATTTT. Its translation is CASSSRRNPDTQYF.

The V gene is TRBV29-1, the J gene TRBJ1-2; D remains unclear. The CDR3 length is 14 residues. The V and J ends lost 7 bases and 0 bases respectively, with 15 bases between them. The V gene's germline CDR1 is SQVTM and CDR2 ANQGSEA. CDR3 in amino acids: CSADRGIANYGYTF. The CDR3 DNA sequence: TGCAGCGCCGATCGGGGAATTGCTAACTATGGCTACACCTTC.

This clone showed up just a few times. This chain links TRBV27 with TRBJ2-1; D gene ambiguous. This CDR3 has 11 amino acids. Trimming left V 10 bases short and J 6 bases short, with 10 bases between. Germline V gives CDR1 MNHEY, CDR2 SMNVEV (reference sequence). The CDR3 here is CAILLGNEQFF. CDR3 coding DNA: TGTGCCATCCTCTTGGGCAATGAGCAGTTCTTC.

This clone has more than one count but fewer than ten. V and J are TRBV5-1 and TRBJ2-7; 10 bases line up with TRBD1. The germline V gene has CDR1 SGHRS and CDR2 YFSETQ. The junction had 6 bases not matched to a gene; V was cut back by 5 bases and J by 4 bases. The CDR3 has 14 residues. In nucleotides, the CDR3 is TGCGCCAGCAGTTGGAGACAGGGGGCGTACGAGCAGTACTTC. Its translation is CASSWRQGAYEQYF.